A single sample is the source of the 26 T cell receptor beta chains below, sequenced in a study of T cell clones after liver transplantation. Clones were sequenced by immunoSEQ multiplex PCR, and TCRdb holds only the in-frame ones, with some missing. Counted here are 99,000 or so clones, roughly 80% occurring once; the ten biggest clones make up over 0.9%. The sample here was CD4+ T cells from blood, taken before liver transplant. The receptors were gathered from a human donor who received a liver transplant.

The rearrangement links TRBV13 to TRBJ2-2, with D tentatively TRBD1 (5 bases). Germline V gene sequence: CDR1 PRHDT, CDR2 FYEKMQ (reference sequence). The length of the CDR3 is 15 residues. V dropped 3 bases and J dropped 2 bases, with 10 bases sitting between them. CDR3 in DNA: TGTGCCAGCAGCTTCAGAAGGGGCAACACCGGGGAGCTGTTTTTT. Encoded protein: CASSFRRGNTGELFF.

The chain has TRBV11-2 and TRBJ2-2; 8 bases are a match to TRBD2. The CDR3 consists of 17 residues. Germline CDR1 and CDR2: SGHAT and FQNNGV. Trimming removed 2 bases from V and 0 bases from J; junction bases left unmatched: 5. CDR3 coding DNA: TGTGCCAGCAGCTTACCACAGCGGGAGACGAACACCGGGGAGCTGTTTTTT. Amino acids: CASSLPQRETNTGELFF.

This clone has more than one count but fewer than ten. The rearrangement joins TRBV28 to TRBJ1-1; 9 bases align to TRBD1. V shed 6 bases, J shed 5 bases, and the junction held 10 bases outside the gene matches. The CDR3 loop spans 15 amino acids. CDR1 and CDR2 from the germline V gene are MDHEN and SYDVKM. DNA for the CDR3: TGTGCCAGCAGGCTGGGCGGGACAGGGCTAACTGAAGCTTTCTTT. Encoded protein: CASRLGGTGLTEAFF.

The V gene is TRBV7-9, the J gene TRBJ1-1; 8 bases map to TRBD1. With 1 base clipped from V and 8 bases from J, the junction kept 6 bases outside the gene matches. There are 14 residues in the CDR3. Per the germline V gene, CDR1 is SEHNR and CDR2 is FQNEAQ (reference sequence). The CDR3 DNA sequence: TGTGCCAGCAGCTTAGTTGGGACAGGCGGGGAAGCTTTCTTT. Its translation: CASSLVGTGGEAFF.

The V and J genes are TRBV19 and TRBJ2-2; D perhaps matches TRBD1 (6 bases). The CDR3 contains 14 residues. V shed 7 bases and J shed 1 base, with 10 bases lying between them. CDR1 is LNHDA, CDR2 SQIVND, per germline (reference sequence). The CDR3 is CASNRGQNTGELFF. Written as DNA, the CDR3 is TGTGCCAGTAATAGGGGACAGAACACCGGGGAGCTGTTTTTT.

CDR3 residues: CASSIGVPSTYEQFF. The CDR3 nucleotides are TGTGCCAGTAGTATAGGGGTACCGTCTACGTATGAGCAGTTCTTC. The chain links TRBV19 to TRBJ2-1; the D is unclear. The germline V gene has CDR1 LNHDA and CDR2 SQIVND (reference sequence). CDR3 length: 15 amino acids. V shed 1 base and J shed 8 bases, with 15 bases lying between them.

The chain carries TRBV19 and TRBJ1-3; maybe TRBD1 (5 bases). The CDR3 totals 14 residues. Germline V gene sequence: CDR1 LNHDA, CDR2 SQIVND (reference sequence). V lost 2 bases and J 4 bases, leaving 9 bases between the germline ends. For the CDR3, the DNA is TGTGCCAGTAGTATAAAGGGACCCGGAAACACCATATATTTT. This codes for CASSIKGPGNTIYF.

This clone was counted a few times. The V gene is TRBV7-8, the J gene TRBJ2-3; the match to TRBD2 covers 13 bases. Germline V lookup: CDR1 SGHVS, CDR2 FQNEAQ. This CDR3 region has 17 residues. V was pared by 1 base and J by 1 base, with 2 bases of the junction left unmatched. The chain's CDR3 is CASSLGTSGGRTDTQYF. The CDR3 nucleotides read TGTGCCAGCAGCTTAGGGACTAGCGGGGGACGCACAGATACGCAGTATTTT.

This clone has only a few counts. J is TRBJ2-7 and V is TRBV10-3; D is ambiguous. The CDR3 is 14 residues long. Deletions cut 2 bases from V and 4 bases from J, with 12 bases between. Germline CDR1 ENHRY, CDR2 SYGVKD. The CDR3 is CAISEAGGKYEQYF. The DNA for the CDR3 is TGTGCCATCAGTGAGGCAGGCGGAAAGTACGAGCAGTACTTC.

The V call is TRBV7-9, the J call TRBJ2-3; D remains ambiguous. The CDR3 covers 13 residues. CDR1 is SEHNR and CDR2 is FQNEAQ in the germline V gene (reference sequence). V was clipped by 6 bases and J by 0 bases, with 7 bases between them. CDR3 amino acids: CASSSHSTDTQYF. Here the CDR3 DNA reads TGTGCCAGCAGTTCCCACAGCACAGATACGCAGTATTTT.

The rearrangement joins TRBV5-5 to TRBJ1-2; 9 bases map to TRBD1. Trimming at V came to 2 bases and at J to 5 bases, leaving 13 bases not matched to a gene. The CDR3 has 17 amino acids. Germline V gene lookup returns CDR1 SGHKS and CDR2 YYEKEE (reference sequence). This chain's CDR3 is CASSLNPGQGIVYGYTF. CDR3 nucleotide sequence: TGTGCCAGCAGCTTAAACCCGGGACAGGGAATCGTGTATGGCTACACCTTC.

The V and J genes are TRBV5-1 and TRBJ2-2, with no clear D. CDR1 is SGHRS and CDR2 is YFSETQ in the germline V gene. Trimming pared 0 bases from V and 7 bases from J, leaving 4 bases between. This CDR3 has 12 residues. The CDR3 DNA follows: TGCGCCAGCAGCTTGGGCAGCGGGGAGCTGTTTTTT. It yields the protein CASSLGSGELFF.

A note on this clone: At the DNA level, this CDR3 is encoded by other sequences in the same sample as well. The gene calls are TRBV7-2 and TRBJ1-5, with 9 positions matching TRBD1. This CDR3 comprises 14 residues. With 4 bases clipped from V and 7 bases from J, the junction kept 5 bases outside the gene matches. The germline CDR1 and CDR2 sequences are SGHTA and FQGNSA. CDR3 bases: TGTGCCAGCAGCTCCAGACAGGGGGGACAGCCCCAGCATTTT. Its translation is CASSSRQGGQPQHF.

The chain has TRBV5-8 and TRBJ1-5; D ambiguous. The V and J ends lost 5 bases and 4 bases respectively, with 13 bases between them. The V gene's germline CDR1 is SGHTS and CDR2 YDEGEE. The CDR3 has 14 amino acids. The CDR3 sequence: CASSSLPGNQPQHF. In DNA form, the CDR3 reads TGTGCCAGCAGTTCCCTACCGGGGAATCAGCCCCAGCATTTT.

The J gene is TRBJ1-2, the V gene TRBV14; D gene unclear. V lost 1 base, J lost 5 bases, and 8 bases lay in between. CDR1 is SGHDN and CDR2 is FVKESK in the germline V gene. The CDR3 consists of 13 residues. CDR3 protein: CASSQVEKYGYTF. DNA for the CDR3: TGTGCCAGCAGCCAAGTAGAGAAGTATGGCTACACCTTC. Full variable domain (remainder filled in from reference TRBV14 and TRBJ1-2): EAGVTQFPSHSVIEKGQTVTLRCDPISGHDNLYWYRRVMGKEIKFLLHFVKESKQDESGMPNNRFLAERTGGTYSTLKVQPAELEDSGVYFCASSQVEKYGYTFGSGTRLTVV.

The genes are TRBV7-2 and TRBJ2-1; D gene uncertain. This CDR3 has 13 amino acids. Germline CDR1 reads SGHTA; CDR2 reads FQGNSA. Trimming took 5 bases from V and 4 from J, leaving 9 bases between them. The DNA for the CDR3 is TGTGCCAGCAGCCTAATTGGATACAATGAGCAGTTCTTC. Its translation is CASSLIGYNEQFF.

CDR3 region: CASSVQGTYGYTF. CDR3 sequence (DNA): TGTGCCAGCTCCGTTCAGGGAACCTATGGCTACACCTTC. This chain joins TRBV28 and TRBJ1-2; TRBD1 is a possible D gene (5 bases). Trimming left V 8 bases short and J 4 bases short, with 14 bases between. From germline, CDR1 is MDHEN and CDR2 SYDVKM. The CDR3 is 13 residues long.

The chain employs TRBV15 and TRBJ2-1, with 15 bases that match TRBD2. V trimming: 3 bases; J trimming: 6 bases; junction bases outside the gene matches: 9. The CDR3 has 18 residues. In germline, CDR1 is LNHNV, CDR2 YYDKDF (reference sequence). CDR3 in amino acids: CATSSPGLAGGWGNEQFF. In nucleotides, the CDR3 is TGTGCCACCAGCAGCCCTGGACTAGCGGGGGGGTGGGGCAATGAGCAGTTCTTC.

The chain joins TRBV19 to TRBJ2-6; weak D call: TRBD1 (6 bases). Trimming took 7 bases from V and 2 from J, leaving 9 bases between them. The germline V gene has CDR1 LNHDA and CDR2 SQIVND (reference sequence). The CDR3 loop spans 14 amino acids. This CDR3 is CASTRGAGANVLTF. The CDR3 region has the DNA TGTGCCAGTACCAGGGGCGCTGGGGCCAACGTCCTGACTTTC.

The genes are TRBV5-4 and TRBJ1-4, with TRBD1 identical over 9 bases. Germline assignment: CDR1 SGHNT and CDR2 YYREEE (reference sequence). There are 14 residues in the CDR3. Trimming cost V 4 bases and J 5 bases; bases outside gene matches: 3. The chain's CDR3 is CASSLDRGNEKLFF. For the CDR3, the DNA is TGTGCCAGCAGCCTGGACAGGGGCAATGAAAAACTGTTTTTT.

The V call is TRBV5-1, the J call TRBJ1-4; D gene unclear. From germline, CDR1 is SGHRS and CDR2 YFSETQ. The germline V and J ends were trimmed by 0 bases and 3 bases, with 3 bases remaining between them. The CDR3 runs to 13 residues. The CDR3 bases are TGCGCCAGCAGCTTGGAAGCTAATGAAAAACTGTTTTTT. This gives the protein CASSLEANEKLFF.

The genes are TRBV28 and TRBJ1-2, with 10 nucleotides matching TRBD1. Germline CDR1 reads MDHEN; CDR2 reads SYDVKM. The CDR3 extends over 14 amino acids. The ends lost 6 bases at V and 6 bases at J; junction bases unmatched: 7. The chain's CDR3 is CASRPGQGWDGYTF. As DNA, the CDR3 is TGTGCCAGCAGACCGGGACAGGGGTGGGATGGCTACACCTTC.

The chain couples TRBV6-4 to TRBJ2-2, with D unclear. CDR1 and CDR2 (germline): MRHNA, SNTAGT. The CDR3 totals 14 residues. Between the trimmed V and J ends, which lost 4 bases and 3 bases, there was a span of 9 bases. Written as DNA, the CDR3 is TGTGCCAGCAGTGGAGACATGTACACCGGGGAGCTGTTTTTT. Amino acid sequence: CASSGDMYTGELFF.

The genes are TRBV2 and TRBJ2-5, with D perhaps assigned TRBD1 or TRBD2 (6 bases each). V lost 8 bases and J lost 1, with 11 bases in between. Germline CDR1 reads SNHLY; CDR2 reads FYNNEI. The CDR3 sequence is 13 residues long. CDR3 coding DNA: TGTGCCAGCGAGAGGGGGGCCCAAGAGACCCAGTACTTC. Its translation: CASERGAQETQYF. The full variable domain, completed using reference TRBV2 and TRBJ2-5, is EPEVTQTPSHQVTQMGQEVILRCVPISNHLYFYWYRQILGQKVEFLVSFYNNEISEKSEIFDDQFSVERPDGSNFTLKIRSTKLEDSAMYFCASERGAQETQYFGPGTRLLVL.

This clone occurred once. The rearrangement uses TRBV5-1 and TRBJ1-1; no reliable D call. The CDR3 is 15 residues long. Germline V lookup: CDR1 SGHRS, CDR2 YFSETQ. The V and J ends lost 6 bases and 4 bases respectively, with 19 bases between them. The CDR3 coding sequence is TGCGCCAGCACCCCCGGGGTGGCTTTGGGCACTGAAGCTTTCTTT. Translating gives CASTPGVALGTEAFF.

The chain uses TRBV27 and TRBJ2-3; D gene uncertain. CDR1 is MNHEY and CDR2 is SMNVEV in the germline V gene (reference sequence). This CDR3 is 14 amino acids long. Trimming shortened V by 6 bases and J by 1 base, and 11 bases separated the two germline ends. DNA for the CDR3: TGTGCCAGCAGCGCCGGGCAGGGCACAGATACGCAGTATTTT. The encoded protein is CASSAGQGTDTQYF.